Listed below are T cell receptor beta chains from one sample, sequenced in a study of shared clonotypes between healthy human individuals. Only in-frame clones appear in the TCRdb table, and some are missing; sequencing was by immunoSEQ multiplex PCR. The sample includes about 2.3 million clones, roughly 90% of them seen just once. Sequencing was carried out using naive CD4+ T cells from PBMCs. All receptors derive from a man between 18 and 35 years old in good health. Some clones in this sample may be carry-over from other donors' samples. The CDR3 runs from the conserved cysteine through the conserved F or W. A D gene is named only where the DNA matches it firmly. Where a row states a size, it is once, few, many or the class of an expanded clone; other rows omit it.

J gene	V gene	clone size	D gene	CDR3 DNA	CDR3 protein
TRBJ1-1	TRBV2	NA	NA	TGTGCCAGCAGTGATGGACTGGTAGCTTTCTTT	CASSDGLVAFF
TRBJ2-6	TRBV6-4	NA	TRBD2	TGTGCCAGCAAGGGGACTAGCGCTGGGGCCAACGTCCTGACTTTC	CASKGTSAGANVLTF
TRBJ2-1	TRBV5-1	NA	NA	TGCGCCAGCAGCATACGGACAGCCGGTGGGGAGCAGTTCTTC	CASSIRTAGGEQFF
TRBJ2-1	TRBV30	NA	TRBD2	TGTGCCTGGAGCAGGGCGGGAGGGCCATTCGGTGAGCAGTTCTTC	CAWSRAGGPFGEQFF
TRBJ2-5	TRBV2	few	TRBD2	TGTGCCAGCAGTGACCCAGCGGGAGGCCCCCAAGAGACCCAGTACTTC	CASSDPAGGPQETQYF
TRBJ2-3	TRBV5-5	NA	NA	TGTGCCAGCAGCTTGGTCGCCAGGGTGGAGACAGATACGCAGTATTTT	CASSLVARVETDTQYF
TRBJ2-1	TRBV6-4	once	NA	TGTGCCAGCAAACCCTCGCACTCCTACAATGAGCAGTTCTTC	CASKPSHSYNEQFF
TRBJ2-1	TRBV5-1	NA	NA	TGCGCCAGCAGCTTGGGGCAGACCTCCTACAATGAGCAGTTCTTC	CASSLGQTSYNEQFF
TRBJ2-2	TRBV6-5	NA	NA	TGTGCCAGCAGTTACATACGGAACACCGGGGAGCTGTTTTTT	CASSYIRNTGELFF
TRBJ1-1	TRBV10-3	NA	NA	TGTGCCATCAGTGAAGGGTCAAGGGACACTGAAGCTTTCTTT	CAISEGSRDTEAFF
TRBJ2-1	TRBV27	NA	NA	TGTGCCAGCAGTTTATGGGGCCTTAGGATAGGGGCCGACGACAATGAGCAGTTCTTC	CASSLWGLRIGADDNEQFF
TRBJ2-3	TRBV28	NA	NA	TGTGCCAGCAGGTCACCCGGGACCAAATACAGGACGCAGTATTTT	CASRSPGTKYRTQYF
TRBJ2-7	TRBV18	NA	NA	TGTGCCAGCTCACCACCTACACAGGGTGGCTACGAGCAGTACTTC	CASSPPTQGGYEQYF
TRBJ1-6	TRBV6-5	NA	NA	TGTGCCAGCAGTTACTCGGGAGGGCACCGTGATTCACCCCTCCACTTT	CASSYSGGHRDSPLHF
TRBJ2-1	TRBV10-3	NA	TRBD2	TGTGCCATCAGAGCGGAGCTAGCGGGAGGGCTCGGGCAGTTCTTC	CAIRAELAGGLGQFF
TRBJ1-4	TRBV9	NA	NA	TGTGCCAGCAGCGTAGGGTGGGGTGCAACTAATGAAAAACTGTTTTTT	CASSVGWGATNEKLFF
TRBJ2-3	TRBV29-1	NA	TRBD1	TGCAGCGTTGGCCTGGGACAGGGCACAGATACGCAGTATTTT	CSVGLGQGTDTQYF
TRBJ1-1	TRBV10-3	NA	TRBD1	TGTGCCATCAGTGAGCCGGACAGGGGTCTGTCAGCTTTCTTT	CAISEPDRGLSAFF
TRBJ2-5	TRBV6-1	NA	NA	TGTGCCAGCAGCCCTCCCGGAGGGGGGGAGACCCAGTACTTC	CASSPPGGGETQYF
TRBJ1-3	TRBV18	NA	NA	TGTGCCAGCTCACCTCGGTCGGGGGATGCTGGAAACACCATATATTTT	CASSPRSGDAGNTIYF
TRBJ1-3	TRBV27	NA	NA	TGTGCCAGCAGCCGAGGAGGGGCTGTTGGAAACACCATATATTTT	CASSRGGAVGNTIYF
TRBJ2-7	TRBV5-4	NA	NA	TGTGCCAGCAAGGTCATGGGAAGGCTCGAGCAGTACTTC	CASKVMGRLEQYF
TRBJ2-1	TRBV18	NA	NA	TGTGCCAGCTCAACCTGGGGGGCCTCCTACAATGAGCAGTTCTTC	CASSTWGASYNEQFF
TRBJ1-2	TRBV19	NA	NA	TGTGCCAGTAGTATAGGGGGGCTCGGCTATGGCTACACCTTC	CASSIGGLGYGYTF
TRBJ2-2	TRBV27	once	NA	TGTGCCAGCAGTTTATCGGGGGGTTTCTACACCGGGGAGCTGTTTTTT	CASSLSGGFYTGELFF
TRBJ2-7	TRBV11-2	NA	NA	TGTGCCAGCAGCTTATTCCCCCCCCAAAGCCCGTACGAGCAGTACTTC	CASSLFPPQSPYEQYF
TRBJ1-5	TRBV30	NA	NA	TGTGCCTGGAGGCGACTAAGGGCCCTGGAGCATGATCAGCCCCAGCATTTT	CAWRRLRALEHDQPQHF
TRBJ1-5	TRBV4-2	NA	NA	TGTGCCAGCAGCCAAGAATGGGGGGTTACGGGGCCCCAGCATTTT	CASSQEWGVTGPQHF
TRBJ2-5	TRBV4-1	NA	NA	TGCGCCAGCAGCCGGGGGATTTTAGAGACCCAGTACTTC	CASSRGILETQYF
TRBJ2-1	TRBV4-3	NA	NA	TGCGCCAGCAGCAATCTCCCCAGCTCCTACAATGAGCAGTTCTTC	CASSNLPSSYNEQFF
TRBJ2-1	TRBV20-1	NA	NA	TGCAGTGCTACTCACTACAATGAGCAGTTCTTC	CSATHYNEQFF
TRBJ1-5	TRBV7-6	NA	NA	TGTGCCAGCAGCCCCGAAGGGACGATTAGAAATCAGCCCCAGCATTTT	CASSPEGTIRNQPQHF
TRBJ1-1	TRBV19	NA	NA	TGTGCCAGTAGTATTCCGAACACTGAAGCTTTCTTT	CASSIPNTEAFF
TRBJ2-5	TRBV29-1	NA	NA	TGCAGCGTCCGAGACTCGGCCCGGGCGGCCCAGTACTTC	CSVRDSARAAQYF
TRBJ1-1	TRBV11-2	NA	NA	TGTGCCAGCAGCAATAAGGGTCTTACGGACGGGGAGAACACTGAAGCTTTCTTT	CASSNKGLTDGENTEAFF
TRBJ2-2	TRBV1	NA	NA	TGCCCTCTCGAGGGACAGGAGAACACCGGGGAGCTGTTTTTT	CPLEGQENTGELFF
TRBJ1-2	TRBV6-1	NA	NA	TGTGCCAGCAGCGCCTTGGACGGTGGGGCCTATGGCTACACCTTC	CASSALDGGAYGYTF
TRBJ2-2	TRBV18	NA	NA	TGTGCCAGCTCACCTTTGACGGGGAACACCGGGGAGCTGTTTTTT	CASSPLTGNTGELFF
TRBJ2-4	TRBV9	NA	TRBD2	TGTGCCAGCAGCGGGCCGGGACTAGCGGTAGACGTATTATACTTC	CASSGPGLAVDVLYF
TRBJ1-1	TRBV5-4	NA	NA	TGTGCCAGCAGCCCACCACAACGGACGAGGAACACTGAAGCTTTCTTT	CASSPPQRTRNTEAFF
TRBJ2-7	TRBV10-3	NA	TRBD1	TGTGCCATCAGTGCTCCGGACAGGGCCTCCTACGAGCAGTACTTC	CAISAPDRASYEQYF
TRBJ1-3	TRBV9	NA	NA	TGTGCCAGCAGCGTAGACGTCTACTCTGGAAACACCATATATTTT	CASSVDVYSGNTIYF
TRBJ2-5	TRBV4-1	once	NA	TGCGCCAGCAGCCAATTACAGGGATCGGGAGAGACCCAGTACTTC	CASSQLQGSGETQYF
TRBJ2-7	TRBV5-1	NA	NA	TGCGCCAGCAGCTTGGCCCCGGGGGCCACCTACGAGCAGTACTTC	CASSLAPGATYEQYF
TRBJ2-7	TRBV14	NA	TRBD1	TGTGCCAGCAGCCAGAGGCGGGACAGGGGGGGCGAGCAGTACTTC	CASSQRRDRGGEQYF
TRBJ2-7	TRBV28	NA	TRBD2	TGTGCCAGCAGTTTTTATACGGCGGGAGAGACTGGGTACGAGCAGTACTTC	CASSFYTAGETGYEQYF
TRBJ2-3	TRBV4-3	NA	TRBD2	TGCGCCAGCAGCCAAGCGGGAGGGCCGGTAGATACGCAGTATTTT	CASSQAGGPVDTQYF
TRBJ2-7	TRBV6-6	NA	NA	TGTGCCAGCCGAAAATCACAAGGATACTACGAGCAGTACTTC	CASRKSQGYYEQYF
TRBJ2-5	TRBV5-4	NA	NA	TGTGCCAGCAGTTACACCGGGGCCCCAGAGACCCAGTACTTC	CASSYTGAPETQYF
TRBJ2-5	TRBV6-1	NA	NA	TGTGCCAAAAAAGAAGATTGGGACAAGCAAGAGACCCAGTACTTC	CAKKEDWDKQETQYF
TRBJ1-4	TRBV28	NA	NA	TGTGCCAGCAGTTCCCCCGGGGCTGGTGAAAAACTGTTTTTT	CASSSPGAGEKLFF
TRBJ2-1	TRBV6-1	NA	TRBD2	TGTGCCAGCAGTGCTTCTCGTCTCCAGCGGGAGGGTAGTTACAATGAGCAGTTCTTC	CASSASRLQREGSYNEQFF
TRBJ2-3	TRBV25-1	NA	NA	TGTGCCAGCAGTGAATACGGCGGGACCGGCACAGATACGCAGTATTTT	CASSEYGGTGTDTQYF
TRBJ2-3	TRBV6-1	NA	NA	TGTGCCAGCAGTGAAGCCCACAGGGGCACAGATACGCAGTATTTT	CASSEAHRGTDTQYF
TRBJ1-5	TRBV7-2	NA	NA	TGTGCCAGCAGCTTAGAGTCTGGTTACCAGCCCCAGCATTTT	CASSLESGYQPQHF
TRBJ1-3	TRBV7-9	NA	TRBD1	TGTGCCAGCAGCTTGGGCCGACAGGGCCGCTCTGGAAACACCATATATTTT	CASSLGRQGRSGNTIYF
TRBJ2-3	TRBV11-3	NA	NA	TGTGCCAGCGGACCTGGGGGCACAGATACGCAGTATTTT	CASGPGGTDTQYF
TRBJ1-3	TRBV4-1	NA	NA	TGCGCCAGCAGCCAAGACACCAGGGTAAACACCATATATTTT	CASSQDTRVNTIYF
TRBJ2-1	TRBV19	NA	NA	TGTGCCAGTAGCTGGGCGTACTCCTACAATGAGCAGTTCTTC	CASSWAYSYNEQFF